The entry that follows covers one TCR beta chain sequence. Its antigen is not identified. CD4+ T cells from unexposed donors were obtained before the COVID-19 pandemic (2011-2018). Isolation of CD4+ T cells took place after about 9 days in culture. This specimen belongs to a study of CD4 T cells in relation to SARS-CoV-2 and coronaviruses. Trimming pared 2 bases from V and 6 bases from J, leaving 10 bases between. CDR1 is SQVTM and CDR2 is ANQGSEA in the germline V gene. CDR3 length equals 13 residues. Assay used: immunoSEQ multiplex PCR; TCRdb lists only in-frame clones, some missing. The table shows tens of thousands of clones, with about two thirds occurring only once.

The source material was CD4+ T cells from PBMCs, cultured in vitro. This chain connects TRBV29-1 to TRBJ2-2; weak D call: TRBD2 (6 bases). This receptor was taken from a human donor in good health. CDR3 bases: TGCAGCGTTGAAATACTAGCCGCCGGGGAGCTGTTTTTT. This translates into CSVEILAAGELFF.